What follows describes a single T cell receptor beta chain. These data come from a study of cytomegalovirus exposure and HLA in healthy donors. PCR primers comprised 60 Vbeta and 13 Jbeta primers. Using immunoSEQ multiplex PCR, the repertoire was profiled, and TCRdb retains in-frame clones only, with some absent. Counted here are 150,000 to 200,000 clones, about 10% occurring once; the ten biggest clones make up 1% to 1.5%. The CDR3 is 12 residues long. The V gene's germline CDR1 is SQVTM and CDR2 ANQGSEA. V lost 5 bases and J lost 3, with 10 bases in between. The V gene is TRBV29-1, the J gene TRBJ1-2; the D gene is possibly TRBD1 (5 bases). Sequences were obtained from PBMCs. This receptor was taken from a woman aged 30 to 39 in good health and CMV-seropositive. CDR3 nucleotide sequence: TGCAGCGTTACGGGGGACGACTATGGCTACACCTTC. Protein sequence: CSVTGDDYGYTF.